This T cell receptor beta chain was recovered during a study of human T cells and chemical hapten exposure. Looking at the study overall: A patient group, mainly female, showed alopecia areata, totalis or universalis.

Notes on the study in general: Expanded TCR sets contained significantly more large CDR3 similarity clusters than controls.

TCRdb used MiXCR to reprocess the RACE reads, holding one entry per CDR3 protein. Found here are over 55,000 distinct CDR3 sequences, 11% of them singletons; the top ten hold 1.4%. Noted time point: patch test 3, about 24 weeks after DPC sensitization. Described treatment: therapeutic diphenylcyclopropenone sensitization with weekly scalp DPC. This clonotype was detected only a few times. As yet, its antigen is unknown. The source of this sequence is a woman between 50 and 59 years old with alopecia areata. Some clones in this sample may be carry-over from other donors' samples. Material: whole blood, obtained in connection with sensitization to the hapten diphenylcyclopropenone (DPC).

The CDR3 sequence is CASSQGSGLGQPQHF. CDR3 nucleotide sequence: TGTGCCAGCAGCCAGGGGAGCGGATTAGGTCAGCCCCAGCATTTT. This chain joins TRBV3-1 and TRBJ1-5; D is unresolved. This CDR3 is built from 15 residues. Germline V lookup: CDR1 LGHDT, CDR2 YNNKEL (reference sequence). Trimming cost V 3 bases and J 6 bases, with 15 bases left between them.